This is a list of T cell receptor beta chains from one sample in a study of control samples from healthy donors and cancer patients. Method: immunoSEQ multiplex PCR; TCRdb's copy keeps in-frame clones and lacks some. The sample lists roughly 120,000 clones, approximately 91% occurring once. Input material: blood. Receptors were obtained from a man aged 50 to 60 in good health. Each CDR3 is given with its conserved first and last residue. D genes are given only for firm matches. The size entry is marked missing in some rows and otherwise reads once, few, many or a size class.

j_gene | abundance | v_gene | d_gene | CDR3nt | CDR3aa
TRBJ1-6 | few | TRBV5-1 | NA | TGCGCCAGCAAAGAGGGCCTCAATAATTCACCCCTCCACTTT | CASKEGLNNSPLHF
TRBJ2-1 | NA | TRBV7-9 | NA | TGTGCCAGCAGCTTAGTAGGGCCGCTTAATTTTAATGAGCAGTTCTTC | CASSLVGPLNFNEQFF
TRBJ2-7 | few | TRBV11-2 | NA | TGTGCCAGCAGTTTAGCCCACGGAATCAGTACCTACGAGCAGTACTTC | CASSLAHGISTYEQYF
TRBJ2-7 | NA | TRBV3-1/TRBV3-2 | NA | TGTGCCAGCAGCCAAGTGTCCGCGGGGGCTTACTACGAGCAGTACTTC | CASSQVSAGAYYEQYF
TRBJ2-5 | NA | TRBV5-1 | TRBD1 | TGCGCCAGCAGCCCGAGGACAGGGGGCGGTGAGACCCAGTACTTC | CASSPRTGGGETQYF
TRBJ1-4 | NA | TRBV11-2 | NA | TGTGCCAGCAGCGTTTCCGGGTCAACTAATGAAAAACTGTTTTTT | CASSVSGSTNEKLFF
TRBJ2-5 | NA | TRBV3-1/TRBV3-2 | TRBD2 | TGTGCCAGCAGCCAAGGTGCGGGGGGGATTGGGGAGACCCAGTACTTC | CASSQGAGGIGETQYF
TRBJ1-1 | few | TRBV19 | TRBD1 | TGTGCCAGTGAATCAGGGGGATGGACTGAAGCTTTCTTT | CASESGGWTEAFF
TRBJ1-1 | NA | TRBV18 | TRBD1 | TGTGCCAGCTCACGCTCCCCTTGGGAGGGGGCGACGAACACTGAAGCTTTCTTT | CASSRSPWEGATNTEAFF
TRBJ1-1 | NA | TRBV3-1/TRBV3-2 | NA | TGTGCCAGCAGCCATGTGGTAAACACTGAAGCTTTCTTT | CASSHVVNTEAFF
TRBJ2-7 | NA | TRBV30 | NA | TGTGCCTGGAGTGGGGGGGCAGGCGGAACCTACGAGCAGTACTTC | CAWSGGAGGTYEQYF
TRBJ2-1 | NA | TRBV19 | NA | TGTGCCAGTAGTATGAACAATGAGCAGTTCTTC | CASSMNNEQFF
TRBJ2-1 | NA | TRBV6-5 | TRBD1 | TGTGCCAGCAGTACAACAGGGGGCTCTGAGCAGTTCTTC | CASSTTGGSEQFF
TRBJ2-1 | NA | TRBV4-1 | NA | TGCGCCAGCAGAATATACAATGAGCAGTTCTTC | CASRIYNEQFF
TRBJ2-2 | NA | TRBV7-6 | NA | TGTGCCAGCAGCATCTCCAGTGCCGTAACCGGGGAGCTGTTTTTT | CASSISSAVTGELFF
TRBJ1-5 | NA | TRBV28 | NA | TGTGCCAGCAGTTCCTCTTACCCCTCCTTTCCCCCTCCCCAGCATTTT | CASSSSYPSFPPPQHF
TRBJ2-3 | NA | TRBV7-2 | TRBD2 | TGTGCCAGCAGCTTATTGAGCGGGGGGGCCGGGGATACGCAGTATTTT | CASSLLSGGAGDTQYF
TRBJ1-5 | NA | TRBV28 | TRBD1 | TGTGCCAGCAGTCCGGCTGGGACAGGGGGTGTAGTAGGCAATCAGCCCCAGCATTTT | CASSPAGTGGVVGNQPQHF
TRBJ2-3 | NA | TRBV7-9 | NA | TGTGCCAGCAGCCCCAGGGTTTTTAGCACAGATACGCAGTATTTT | CASSPRVFSTDTQYF
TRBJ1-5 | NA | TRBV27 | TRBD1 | TGTGCCAGCAGTTTAGTCTGGGGGGACAGGGGGCACAAGAATCAGCCCCAGCATTTT | CASSLVWGDRGHKNQPQHF
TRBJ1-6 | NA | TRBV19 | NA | TGTGCCAGTAGTATACCCGACCGGGGGGCAGCCGGATATAATTCACCCCTCCACTTT | CASSIPDRGAAGYNSPLHF
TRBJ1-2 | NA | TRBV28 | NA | TGTGCCAGCAGTTTTGCAGGGTGGGGCTACACCTTC | CASSFAGWGYTF
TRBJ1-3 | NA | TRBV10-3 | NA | TGTGCCATCAGTGAGCCGACGTCAGGAAACACCATATATTTT | CAISEPTSGNTIYF
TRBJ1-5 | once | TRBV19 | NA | TGTGCCAGTAGTATATTCGGGGGGTCGCCCCAGCATTTT | CASSIFGGSPQHF
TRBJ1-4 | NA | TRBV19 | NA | TGTGCCAGTAGTCCCCACAGGGAGCGGGCAACTAATGAAAAACTGTTTTTT | CASSPHRERATNEKLFF
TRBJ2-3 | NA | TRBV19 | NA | TGTGCCAGTCGACCGGGAGCGGGAGATACGCAGTATTTT | CASRPGAGDTQYF
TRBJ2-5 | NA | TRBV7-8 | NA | TGTGCCAGCAGCTTAGCAGACATCTACCAAGAGACCCAGTACTTC | CASSLADIYQETQYF
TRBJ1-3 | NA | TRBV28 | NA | TGTGCCAGCAGTTTATTTGAGGGTAATCCTGGAAACACCATATATTTT | CASSLFEGNPGNTIYF
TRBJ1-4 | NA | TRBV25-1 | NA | TGTGCCAGCAGTGATTTACATGAAAAACTGTTTTTT | CASSDLHEKLFF
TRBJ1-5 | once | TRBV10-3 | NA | TGTGCCATCAGTGAGTCGATTGAAACAGGGCCTAATCAGCCCCAGCATTTT | CAISESIETGPNQPQHF
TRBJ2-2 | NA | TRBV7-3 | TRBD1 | TGTGCCAGCAGCACACCTTCCGGGACAGGGGCCGGGGAGCTGTTTTTT | CASSTPSGTGAGELFF
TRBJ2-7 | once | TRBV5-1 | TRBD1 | TGCGCCAGCAGCTTGGGGGACAGAAACTACGAGCAGTACTTC | CASSLGDRNYEQYF
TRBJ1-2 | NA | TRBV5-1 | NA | TGCGCCAGCAGTGAGGGGAGAGTTGCTGGCTACACCTTC | CASSEGRVAGYTF
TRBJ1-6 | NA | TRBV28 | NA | TGTGCCAGCAGGGGGACTGGTTCACCCCTCCACTTT | CASRGTGSPLHF
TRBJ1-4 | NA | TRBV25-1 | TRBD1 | TGTGCCAGCAGTGACCTACAGGGGGTACAGGAAAAACTGTTTTTT | CASSDLQGVQEKLFF
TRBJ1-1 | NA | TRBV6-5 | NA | TGTGCCAGCAGTTACGTGGGGGGGAACACTGAAGCTTTCTTT | CASSYVGGNTEAFF
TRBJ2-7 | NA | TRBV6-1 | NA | TGTGCCAGCAGTGAGACTTTTTTACTCTACGAGCAGTACTTC | CASSETFLLYEQYF
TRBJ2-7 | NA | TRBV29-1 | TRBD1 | TGCAGCGTTACGAGGACAGGAACTTACGAGCAGTACTTC | CSVTRTGTYEQYF
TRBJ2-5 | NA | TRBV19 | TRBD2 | TGTGCCAGTAGTGGTGGACTAGCGGGGGTGTTACAAGAGACCCAGTACTTC | CASSGGLAGVLQETQYF
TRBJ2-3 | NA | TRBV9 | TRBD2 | TGTGCCAGCAGCGTAGCGGGGGGGAACACAGATACGCAGTATTTT | CASSVAGGNTDTQYF
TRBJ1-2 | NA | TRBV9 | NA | TGTGCCAGCAGCGTAGCCAGTGGAGGAAACTATGGCTACACCTTC | CASSVASGGNYGYTF
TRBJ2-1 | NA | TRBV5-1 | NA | TGCGCCAGCAGCTTGATGGGGGACTCCTACAATGAGCAGTTCTTC | CASSLMGDSYNEQFF
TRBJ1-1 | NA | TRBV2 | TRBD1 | TGTGCCAGCGGGGCAGGGGGAGTCATGAACACTGAAGCTTTCTTT | CASGAGGVMNTEAFF
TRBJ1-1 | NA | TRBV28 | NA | TGTGCCAGCGGGAGGAACACTGAAGCTTTCTTT | CASGRNTEAFF
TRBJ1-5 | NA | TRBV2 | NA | TGTGCCAGCAGTGAAGGACACTTAATAAATCAGCCCCAGCATTTT | CASSEGHLINQPQHF
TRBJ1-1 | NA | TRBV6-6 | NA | TGTGCCAGCAGAGAGATGGACGGGAACACTGAAGCTTTCTTT | CASREMDGNTEAFF